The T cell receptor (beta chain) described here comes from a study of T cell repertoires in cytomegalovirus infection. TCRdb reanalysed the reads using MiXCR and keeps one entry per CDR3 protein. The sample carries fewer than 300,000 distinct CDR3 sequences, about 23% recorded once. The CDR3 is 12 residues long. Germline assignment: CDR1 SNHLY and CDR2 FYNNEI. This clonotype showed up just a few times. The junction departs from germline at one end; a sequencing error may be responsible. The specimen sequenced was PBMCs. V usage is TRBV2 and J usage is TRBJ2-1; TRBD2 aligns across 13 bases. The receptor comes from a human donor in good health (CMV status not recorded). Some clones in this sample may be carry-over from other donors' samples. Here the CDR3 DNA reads TGTGCCAGCACCCGGACTAGCGGGAGTCAGATCTTC. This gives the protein CASTRTSGSQIF. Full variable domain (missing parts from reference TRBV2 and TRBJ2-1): EPEVTQTPSHQVTQMGQEVILRCVPISNHLYFYWYRQILGQKVEFLVSFYNNEISEKSEIFDDQFSVERPDGSNFTLKIRSTKLEDSAMYFCASTRTSGSQIFGPGTRLTVL.